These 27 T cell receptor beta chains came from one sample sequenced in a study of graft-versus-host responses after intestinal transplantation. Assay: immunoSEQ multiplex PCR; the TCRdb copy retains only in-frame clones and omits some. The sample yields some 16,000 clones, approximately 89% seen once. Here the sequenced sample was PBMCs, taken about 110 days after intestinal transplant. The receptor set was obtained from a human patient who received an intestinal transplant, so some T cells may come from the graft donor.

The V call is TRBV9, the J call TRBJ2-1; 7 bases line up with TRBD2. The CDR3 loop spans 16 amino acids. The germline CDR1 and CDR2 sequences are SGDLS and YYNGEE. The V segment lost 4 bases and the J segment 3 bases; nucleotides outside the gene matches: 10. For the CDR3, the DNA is TGTGCCAGCAGCCACAACCTAGCGGACCTCTACAATGAGCAGTTCTTC. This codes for CASSHNLADLYNEQFF.

The DNA for the CDR3 is TGCGCCAGCAGCCAAGATGCCGGGAGGTATGGCTACACCTTC. Amino acid sequence: CASSQDAGRYGYTF. This chain links TRBV4-3 with TRBJ1-2; D is unclear. The CDR3 totals 14 residues. V gave up 0 bases and J gave up 5 bases, with 10 bases separating them. Germline values: CDR1 LGHNA, CDR2 YSLEER.

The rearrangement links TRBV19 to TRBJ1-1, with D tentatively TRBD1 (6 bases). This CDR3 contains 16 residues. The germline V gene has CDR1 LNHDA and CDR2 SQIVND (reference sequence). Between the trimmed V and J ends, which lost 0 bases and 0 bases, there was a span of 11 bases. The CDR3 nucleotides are TGTGCCAGTAGTATAGATACAGGGATCATGAACACTGAAGCTTTCTTT. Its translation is CASSIDTGIMNTEAFF.

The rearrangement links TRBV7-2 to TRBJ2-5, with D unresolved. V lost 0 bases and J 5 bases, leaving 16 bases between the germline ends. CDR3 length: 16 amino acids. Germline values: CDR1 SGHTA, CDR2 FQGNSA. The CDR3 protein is CASSLATWILRETQYF. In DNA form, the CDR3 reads TGTGCCAGCAGCTTAGCTACTTGGATTCTTCGGGAGACCCAGTACTTC.

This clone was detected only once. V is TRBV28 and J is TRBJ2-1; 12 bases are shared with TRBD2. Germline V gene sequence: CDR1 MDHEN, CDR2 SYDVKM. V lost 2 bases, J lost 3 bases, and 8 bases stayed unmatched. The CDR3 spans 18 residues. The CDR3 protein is CASSLPTSGRTIYNEQFF. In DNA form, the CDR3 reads TGTGCCAGCAGTTTACCCACTAGCGGGAGGACTATCTACAATGAGCAGTTCTTC.

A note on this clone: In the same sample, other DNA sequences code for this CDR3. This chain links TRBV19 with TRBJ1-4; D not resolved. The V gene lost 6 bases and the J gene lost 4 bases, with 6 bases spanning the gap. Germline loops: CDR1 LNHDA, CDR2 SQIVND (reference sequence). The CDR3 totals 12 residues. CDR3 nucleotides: TGTGCCAGTAGAGGACTTAATGAAAAACTGTTTTTT. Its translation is CASRGLNEKLFF.

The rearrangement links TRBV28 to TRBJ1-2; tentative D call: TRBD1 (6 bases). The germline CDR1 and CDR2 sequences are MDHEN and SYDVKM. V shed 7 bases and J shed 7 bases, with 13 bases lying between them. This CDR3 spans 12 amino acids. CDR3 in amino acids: CASNVRGVGYTF. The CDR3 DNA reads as TGTGCCAGCAACGTTAGGGGGGTTGGCTACACCTTC.

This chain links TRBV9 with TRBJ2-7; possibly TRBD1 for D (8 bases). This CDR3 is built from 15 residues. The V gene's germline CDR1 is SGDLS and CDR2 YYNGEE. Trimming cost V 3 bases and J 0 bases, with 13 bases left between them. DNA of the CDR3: TGTGCCAGCAGCGGGGGGGGACAGGCCTCCTACGAGCAGTACTTC. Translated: CASSGGGQASYEQYF.

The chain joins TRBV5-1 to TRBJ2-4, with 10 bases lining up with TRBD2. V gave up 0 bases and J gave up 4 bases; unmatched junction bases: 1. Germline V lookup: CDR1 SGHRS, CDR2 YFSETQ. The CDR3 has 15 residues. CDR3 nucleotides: TGCGCCAGCAGCTTGGAGGGACTAGCGAAAAACATTCAGTACTTC. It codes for CASSLEGLAKNIQYF. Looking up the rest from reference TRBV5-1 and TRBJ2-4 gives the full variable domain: KAGVTQTPRYLIKTRGQQVTLSCSPISGHRSVSWYQQTPGQGLQFLFEYFSETQRNKGNFPGRFSGRQFSNSRSEMNVSTLELGDSALYLCASSLEGLAKNIQYFGAGTRLSVL.

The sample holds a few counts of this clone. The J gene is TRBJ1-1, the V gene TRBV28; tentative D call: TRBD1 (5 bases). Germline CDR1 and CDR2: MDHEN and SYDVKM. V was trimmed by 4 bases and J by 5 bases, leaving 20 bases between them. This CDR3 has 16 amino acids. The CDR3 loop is CASSSIVTGGLTEAFF. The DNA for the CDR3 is TGTGCCAGCAGTTCCATAGTCACGGGGGGGTTGACTGAAGCTTTCTTT. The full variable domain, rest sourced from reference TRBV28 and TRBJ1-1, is DVKVTQSSRYLVKRTGEKVFLECVQDMDHENMFWYRQDPGLGLRLIYFSYDVKMKEKGDIPEGYSVSREKKERFSLILESASTNQTSMYLCASSSIVTGGLTEAFFGQGTRLTVV.

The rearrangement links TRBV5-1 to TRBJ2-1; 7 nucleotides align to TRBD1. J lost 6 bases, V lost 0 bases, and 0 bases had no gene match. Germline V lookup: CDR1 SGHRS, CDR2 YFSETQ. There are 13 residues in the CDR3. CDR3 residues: CASSLAGGNEQFF. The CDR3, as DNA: TGCGCCAGCAGCTTGGCAGGGGGCAATGAGCAGTTCTTC.

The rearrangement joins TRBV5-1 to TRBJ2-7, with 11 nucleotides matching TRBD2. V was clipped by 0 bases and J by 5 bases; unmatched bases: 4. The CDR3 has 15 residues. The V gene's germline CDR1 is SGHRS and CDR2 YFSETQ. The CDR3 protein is CASSLGLAGNNEQYF. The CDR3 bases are TGCGCCAGCAGCTTGGGACTAGCGGGAAATAACGAGCAGTACTTC.

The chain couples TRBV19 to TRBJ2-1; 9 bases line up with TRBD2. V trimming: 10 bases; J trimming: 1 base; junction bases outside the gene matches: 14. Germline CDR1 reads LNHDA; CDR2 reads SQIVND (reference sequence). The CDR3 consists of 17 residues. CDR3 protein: CATSKREARGSYNEQFF. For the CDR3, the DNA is TGTGCCACCTCGAAGCGGGAGGCCCGCGGTTCCTACAATGAGCAGTTCTTC.

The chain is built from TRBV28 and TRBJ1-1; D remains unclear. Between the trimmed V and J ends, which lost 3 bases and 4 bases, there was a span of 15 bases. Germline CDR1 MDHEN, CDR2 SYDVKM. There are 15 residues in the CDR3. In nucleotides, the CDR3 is TGTGCCAGCAGTTTGATGGATACAGAGATCACTGAAGCTTTCTTT. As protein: CASSLMDTEITEAFF.

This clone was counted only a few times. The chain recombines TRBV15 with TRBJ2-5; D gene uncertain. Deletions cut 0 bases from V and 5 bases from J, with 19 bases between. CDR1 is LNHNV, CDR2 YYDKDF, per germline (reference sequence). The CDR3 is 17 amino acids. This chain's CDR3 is CATSRDVQVSAWETQYF. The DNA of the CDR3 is TGTGCCACCAGCAGAGATGTTCAGGTCTCCGCGTGGGAGACCCAGTACTTC.

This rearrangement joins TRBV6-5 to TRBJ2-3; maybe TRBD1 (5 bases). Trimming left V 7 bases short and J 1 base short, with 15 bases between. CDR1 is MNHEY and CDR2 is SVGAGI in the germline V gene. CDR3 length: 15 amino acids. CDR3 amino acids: CASTLRELGTDTQYF. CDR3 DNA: TGTGCCAGCACTCTCAGGGAATTGGGCACAGATACGCAGTATTTT.

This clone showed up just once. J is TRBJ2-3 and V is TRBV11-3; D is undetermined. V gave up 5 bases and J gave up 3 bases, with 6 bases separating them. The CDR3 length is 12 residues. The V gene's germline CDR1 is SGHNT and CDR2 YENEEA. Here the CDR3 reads CASSLNTDTQYF. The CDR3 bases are TGTGCCAGCAGCCTTAATACAGATACGCAGTATTTT.

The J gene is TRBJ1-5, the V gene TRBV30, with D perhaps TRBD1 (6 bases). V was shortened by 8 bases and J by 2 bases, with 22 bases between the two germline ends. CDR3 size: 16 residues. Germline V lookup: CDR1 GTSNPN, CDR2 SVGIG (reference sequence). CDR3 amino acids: CAPGAVKDNGNQPQHF. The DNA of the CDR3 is TGTGCCCCAGGGGCAGTCAAGGATAATGGCAATCAGCCCCAGCATTTT.

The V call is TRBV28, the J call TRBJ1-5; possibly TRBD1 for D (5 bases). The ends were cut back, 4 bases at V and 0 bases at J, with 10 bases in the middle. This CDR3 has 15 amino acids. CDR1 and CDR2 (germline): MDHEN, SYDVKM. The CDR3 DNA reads TGTGCCAGCAGTTCCGGGACTGCTAGCAATCAGCCCCAGCATTTT. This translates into CASSSGTASNQPQHF. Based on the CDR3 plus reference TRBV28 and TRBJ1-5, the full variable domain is DVKVTQSSRYLVKRTGEKVFLECVQDMDHENMFWYRQDPGLGLRLIYFSYDVKMKEKGDIPEGYSVSREKKERFSLILESASTNQTSMYLCASSSGTASNQPQHFGDGTRLSIL.

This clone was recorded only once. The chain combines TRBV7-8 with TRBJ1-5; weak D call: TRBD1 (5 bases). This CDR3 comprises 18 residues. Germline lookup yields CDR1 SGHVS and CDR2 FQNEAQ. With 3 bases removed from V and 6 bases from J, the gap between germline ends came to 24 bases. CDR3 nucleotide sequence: TGTGCCAGCAGCTTCGGTGGTTGGCAGGGAAGTCCGTCTCAGCCCCAGCATTTT. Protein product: CASSFGGWQGSPSQPQHF.

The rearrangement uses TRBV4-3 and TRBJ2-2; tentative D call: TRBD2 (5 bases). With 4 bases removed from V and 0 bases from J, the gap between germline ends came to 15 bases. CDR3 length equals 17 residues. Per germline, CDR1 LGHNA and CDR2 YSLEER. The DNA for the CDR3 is TGCGCCAGCAGCCGATCACTAGGTTCCCCGAACACCGGGGAGCTGTTTTTT. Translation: CASSRSLGSPNTGELFF.

CDR3 protein: CASSVSRLAGEYEQYF. The CDR3 coding sequence is TGTGCCAGCAGCGTCTCCCGACTAGCGGGAGAATACGAGCAGTACTTC. The J gene is TRBJ2-7, the V gene TRBV2; 12 positions match TRBD2. The CDR3 is 16 residues long. Germline values: CDR1 SNHLY, CDR2 FYNNEI. V dropped 6 bases and J dropped 4; count of bases not matched to a gene: 10.

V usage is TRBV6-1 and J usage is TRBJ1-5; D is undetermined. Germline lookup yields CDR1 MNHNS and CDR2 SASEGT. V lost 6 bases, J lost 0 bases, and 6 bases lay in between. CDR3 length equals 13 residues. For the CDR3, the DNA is TGTGCCAGCAGCCCCCATAGCAATCAGCCCCAGCATTTT. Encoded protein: CASSPHSNQPQHF.

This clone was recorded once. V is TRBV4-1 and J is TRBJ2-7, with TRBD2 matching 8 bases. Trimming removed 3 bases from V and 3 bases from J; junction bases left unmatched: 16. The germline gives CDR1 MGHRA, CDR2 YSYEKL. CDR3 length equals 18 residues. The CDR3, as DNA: TGCGCCAGCAGCCAGGCCCCCCTACTAGCGGATGAAGTCTACGAGCAGTACTTC. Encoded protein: CASSQAPLLADEVYEQYF.

The DNA of the CDR3 is TGTGCCAGCAGTGAAGCACAGGGGGACACTGAAGCTTTCTTT. It specifies CASSEAQGDTEAFF. The chain carries TRBV6-1 and TRBJ1-1; 8 nucleotides agree with TRBD1. Germline lookup yields CDR1 MNHNS and CDR2 SASEGT. The CDR3 is 14 residues long. Trimming removed 0 bases from V and 3 bases from J; junction bases left unmatched: 0.

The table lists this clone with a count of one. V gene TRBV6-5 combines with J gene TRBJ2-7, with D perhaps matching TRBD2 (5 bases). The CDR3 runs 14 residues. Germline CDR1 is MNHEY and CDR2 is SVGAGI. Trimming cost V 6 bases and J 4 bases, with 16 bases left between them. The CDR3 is CASSSVWRNYEQYF. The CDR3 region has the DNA TGTGCCAGCAGCTCGGTTTGGAGGAATTACGAGCAGTACTTC.

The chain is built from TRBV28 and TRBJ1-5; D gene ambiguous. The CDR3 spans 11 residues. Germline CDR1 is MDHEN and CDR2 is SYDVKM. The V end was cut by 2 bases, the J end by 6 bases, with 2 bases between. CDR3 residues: CASSLTQPQHF. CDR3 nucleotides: TGTGCCAGCAGTTTAACTCAGCCCCAGCATTTT.